The present T cell receptor beta chain was sequenced within a study of blood T cell repertoires in COVID-19. The V gene's germline CDR1 is SGHAT and CDR2 FQNNGV. The V gene lost 1 base and the J gene lost 9 bases, with 10 bases spanning the gap. This CDR3 region has 13 residues. Per the authors' pipeline: It was from reference gene primer amplification that nucleated cell counts were estimated. Method: immunoSEQ multiplex PCR; TCRdb's copy keeps in-frame clones and lacks some. D and trimming come from the DNA, and the V and J calls and clone size come from that table. The sample has 95,000 to 150,000 clones, 78% seen once.

The J gene is TRBJ2-1, the V gene TRBV11-2; D is unclear. The TCR comes from an older man with acute or convalescent COVID-19. Specimen: peripheral blood. In nucleotides, the CDR3 is TGTGCCAGCAGCTTAGGGAGTTTCAGTGAGCAGTTCTTC. This gives the protein CASSLGSFSEQFF.